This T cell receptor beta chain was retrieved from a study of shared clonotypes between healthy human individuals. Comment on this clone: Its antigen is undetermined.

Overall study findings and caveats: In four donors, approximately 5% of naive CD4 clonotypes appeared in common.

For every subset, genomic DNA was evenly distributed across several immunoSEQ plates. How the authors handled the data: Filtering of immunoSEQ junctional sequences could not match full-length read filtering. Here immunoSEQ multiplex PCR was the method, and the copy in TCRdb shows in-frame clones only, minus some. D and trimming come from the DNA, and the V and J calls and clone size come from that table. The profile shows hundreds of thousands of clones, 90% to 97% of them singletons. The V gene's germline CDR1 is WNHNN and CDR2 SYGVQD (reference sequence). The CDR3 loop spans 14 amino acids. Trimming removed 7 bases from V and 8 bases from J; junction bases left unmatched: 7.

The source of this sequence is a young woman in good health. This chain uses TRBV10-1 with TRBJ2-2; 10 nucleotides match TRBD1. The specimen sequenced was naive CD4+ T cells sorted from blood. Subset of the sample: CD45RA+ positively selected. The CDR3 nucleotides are TGCGCCAGCATCCTCGGACAGGGGGGTGGGGAGCTGTTTTTT. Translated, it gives CASILGQGGGELFF.